This T cell receptor (beta chain) was recorded in a study of T cell repertoires in cytomegalovirus infection. Across the whole study: It can be stated that public TCR beta signatures indicated CMV infection as well as a matching HLA type. The study, taken as a whole, reports: CMV carriers with the relevant HLA were identified by cumulative public TCR beta family frequency. Across the ex vivo response, the dominant clonotypes were HLA-C-restricted CMV-specific TCR beta clonotypes.

As to this clonotype: Its matching antigen is unknown.

TCRdb reprocessed the reads with MiXCR, giving one entry per CDR3 protein. The sample consists of 630,000 or so distinct CDR3 sequences, roughly 24% of them appearing once. CDR1 DFQATT and CDR2 SNEGSKA come from the germline V gene (reference sequence). The CDR3 sequence is 17 residues long. With V trimmed by 0 bases and J by 3 bases, 9 bases remained unmatched. This sequence originates from a human donor in good health (CMV status not recorded). Some clones in this sample may be carry-over from other donors' samples. Sample: CD8+ T cells from PBMCs. The V and J genes are TRBV20-1 and TRBJ2-2, with 8 bases fitting TRBD1. The CDR3 DNA reads TGCAGTGCTAGAGATCAACTGACAGGGGTGGACACCGGGGAGCTGTTTTTT. Translated: CSARDQLTGVDTGELFF.